Sequencing of this T cell receptor (beta chain) was carried out in a study of OX40 agonist ivuxolimab in advanced cancers. Study context: Patient treatment consisted of intravenous ivuxolimab administration every 2 weeks at 0.01 to 10 mg/kg.

Libraries were prepared by immunoSEQ multiplex PCR; TCRdb keeps only in-frame clonotypes and omits some of them. The sample lists fewer than 60,000 clones, 75% to 90% occurring once. The V and J ends lost 4 bases and 3 bases respectively, with 18 bases between them. The CDR3 is made up of 16 amino acids. CDR1 and CDR2 from the germline V gene are KGHSH and LQKENI. The sampling schedule covered blood at baseline, cycle 4 day 1, and cycle 7 day 1. The chain has TRBV18 and TRBJ1-2, with D perhaps matching TRBD1 (5 bases). Sequenced here: CD4+ or CD8+ T cells sorted from blood, sampled in a trial of the OX40 agonist ivuxolimab. The sequence was collected from an adult with an advanced solid tumor such as melanoma, head and neck, liver or kidney cancer. As DNA, the CDR3 is TGTGCCAGCTCACGCCTCAGGGCGAAGGAGGACTATGGCTACACCTTC. Translated: CASSRLRAKEDYGYTF. The full variable domain, its missing parts supplied by reference TRBV18 and TRBJ1-2, is NAGVMQNPRHLVRRRGQEARLRCSPMKGHSHVYWYRQLPEEGLKFMVYLQKENIIDESGMPKERFSAEFPKEGPSILRIQQVVRGDSAAYFCASSRLRAKEDYGYTFGSGTRLTVV.